These 31 T cell receptor beta chains were sequenced from one sample in a study of T cells after yellow fever vaccination. TCRdb reanalysed the 5' RACE reads using MiXCR and keeps one entry per CDR3 protein. The sample has under 600,000 distinct CDR3 sequences; less than 25% are singletons. The sample was PBMCs, taken less than 25 days after the first yellow fever vaccination. These receptors were collected from a man in his late teens or twenties who received the YFV17D yellow fever vaccine.

V usage is TRBV7-9 and J usage is TRBJ1-1; no definite D call. The CDR3 length is 11 residues. Trimming removed 6 bases at V and 6 bases at J, with 8 bases between. CDR1 is SEHNR and CDR2 is FQNEAQ in the germline V gene (reference sequence). CDR3 DNA sequence: TGTGCCAGCAGACCGGAACCTGAAGCTTTCTTT. It codes for CASRPEPEAFF.

This chain's CDR3 is CASGAYRSNTEAFF. CDR3 sequence (DNA): TGTGCTTCAGGGGCCTACAGATCGAACACTGAAGCTTTCTTT. J is TRBJ1-1 and V is TRBV7-2; TRBD1 might be the D (6 bases). The CDR3 runs to 14 residues. CDR1 is SGHTA, CDR2 FQGNSA, per germline.

This clonotype has more than one count but fewer than ten. The chain carries TRBV28 and TRBJ2-4, with a weak D call TRBD1 (6 bases). V lost 6 bases and J lost 0, with 15 bases in between. Germline CDR1 MDHEN, CDR2 SYDVKM. The CDR3 spans 16 residues. As DNA, the CDR3 is TGTGCCAGCAGCTCTGCAGGGGCCGAAGCCAAAAACATTCAGTACTTC. Translating gives CASSSAGAEAKNIQYF.

The table lists this clonotype with many counts. CDR3 protein: CATETVRPRGINQPQHF. CDR3 bases: TGTGCCACCGAAACAGTCCGACCAAGGGGGATAAATCAGCCCCAGCATTTT. The gene calls are TRBV24-1 and TRBJ1-5; D is possibly TRBD1 (6 bases). The CDR3 has 17 residues. The ends were cut back, 9 bases at V and 4 bases at J, with 24 bases in the middle. CDR1 and CDR2 (germline): KGHDR, SFDVKD.

This clonotype occurred a few times. The chain combines TRBV15 with TRBJ2-6, with D tentatively TRBD1 or TRBD2 (5 bases each). Germline values: CDR1 LNHNV, CDR2 YYDKDF (reference sequence). The CDR3 is made up of 19 amino acids. Trimming cost V 0 bases and J 0 bases, with 15 bases left between them. In DNA, the CDR3 is TGTGCCACCAGCAGAGATCGGGGCGCGATGCCCTCTGGGGCCAACGTCCTGACTTTC. Translating it yields CATSRDRGAMPSGANVLTF.

This clonotype was recorded a few times. The V and J genes are TRBV20-1 and TRBJ2-1; 7 nucleotides align to TRBD2. CDR3 length: 15 residues. Germline V gene data show CDR1 as DFQATT and CDR2 as SNEGSKA (reference sequence). Germline trimming cut 0 bases from V and 8 bases from J; bases unmatched to any gene: 10. The CDR3 loop reads CSARDLRGVGDEQFF. The CDR3 DNA sequence: TGCAGTGCTAGAGATCTTCGGGGGGTTGGGGATGAGCAGTTCTTC.

This clonotype was found a few times. The V call is TRBV6-5, the J call TRBJ2-2; D not certain. The ends were cut back, 1 base at V and 3 bases at J, with 6 bases in the middle. Germline V lookup: CDR1 MNHEY, CDR2 SVGAGI. This CDR3 region has 14 residues. The CDR3 region has the DNA TGTGCCAGCAGTTACTTCGGTTACACCGGGGAGCTGTTTTTT. Its translation: CASSYFGYTGELFF.

J is TRBJ1-1 and V is TRBV7-2; D uncertain. The germline CDR1 and CDR2 sequences are SGHTA and FQGNSA. The ends were cut back, 5 bases at V and 1 base at J, with 11 bases in the middle. This CDR3 is 14 amino acids long. CDR3 in amino acids: CASSIRLSNTEAFF. CDR3 coding DNA: TGTGCCAGCAGCATCAGGTTGTCGAACACTGAAGCTTTCTTT.

This clonotype has only a few counts. The genes are TRBV5-1 and TRBJ2-5, with D maybe TRBD1 (6 bases). This CDR3 region has 15 residues. CDR1 and CDR2 from the germline V gene are SGHRS and YFSETQ. The germline V and J ends were trimmed by 0 bases and 3 bases, with 12 bases remaining between them. DNA for the CDR3: TGCGCCAGCAGCTTGGCCGGGGCAGGGGAAGAGACCCAGTACTTC. Protein: CASSLAGAGEETQYF.

The V call is TRBV7-9, the J call TRBJ2-3, with 8 positions matching TRBD1. Germline assignment: CDR1 SEHNR and CDR2 FQNEAQ (reference sequence). Germline trimming cut 6 bases from V and 3 bases from J; bases unmatched to any gene: 11. This CDR3 is 16 amino acids long. This chain's CDR3 is CASRSLRQGWTDTQYF. The CDR3 nucleotides are TGTGCCAGCAGATCCCTCAGACAGGGGTGGACAGATACGCAGTATTTT.

The chain employs TRBV4-1 and TRBJ1-6; D not resolved. The CDR3 has 11 residues. Trimming took off 3 bases at V and 10 bases at J, with 4 bases between the two ends. Germline values: CDR1 MGHRA, CDR2 YSYEKL. CDR3 sequence reads: CASSHDSPLHF. DNA of the CDR3: TGCGCCAGCAGCCACGACTCACCCCTCCACTTT.

CDR3 nucleotides: TGTGCCAGCAGCCAAAGGACAACTAGCACAGATACGCAGTATTTT. Encoded protein: CASSQRTTSTDTQYF. V usage is TRBV7-6 and J usage is TRBJ2-3; a weak D match, TRBD1 (5 bases). The CDR3 is 15 residues long. The V end lost 5 bases, the J end lost 0 bases, and 12 bases lay between the germline ends. Germline V gene sequence: CDR1 SGHVS, CDR2 FNYEAQ.

There are a few counts of this clonotype. The rearrangement joins TRBV19 to TRBJ2-1; maybe TRBD2 (5 bases). The length of the CDR3 is 14 residues. V shed 8 bases and J shed 5 bases, with 16 bases lying between them. The germline CDR1 and CDR2 sequences are LNHDA and SQIVND (reference sequence). The CDR3 bases are TGTGCCAGTCGGGAATCTTGGTCCCACAATGAGCAGTTCTTC. Amino acids: CASRESWSHNEQFF.

The V gene is TRBV5-4, the J gene TRBJ2-1, with D perhaps matching TRBD1 (6 bases). CDR1 is SGHNT and CDR2 is YYREEE in the germline V gene (reference sequence). There are 15 residues in the CDR3. Between the trimmed V and J ends, which lost 4 bases and 2 bases, there was a span of 13 bases. CDR3 protein: CASSITGLTYNEQFF. DNA for the CDR3: TGTGCCAGCAGCATCACAGGGCTGACCTACAATGAGCAGTTCTTC. Full variable domain (missing parts from reference TRBV5-4 and TRBJ2-1): ETGVTQSPTHLIKTRGQQVTLRCSSQSGHNTVSWYQQALGQGPQFIFQYYREEENGRGNFPPRFSGLQFPNYSSELNVNALELDDSALYLCASSITGLTYNEQFFGPGTRLTVL.

The rearrangement uses TRBV18 and TRBJ2-7; 8 positions match TRBD2. Losses at the gene ends were 3 bases for V and 4 bases for J; bases not matched to a gene: 5. The CDR3 consists of 14 residues. CDR1 and CDR2 from the germline V gene are KGHSH and LQKENI. The CDR3 bases are TGTGCCAGCTCACCCTACACGGGGGGGTACGAGCAGTACGTC. As protein: CASSPYTGGYEQYV.

This chain joins TRBV3-1 and TRBJ2-5; D not certain. Germline lookup yields CDR1 LGHDT and CDR2 YNNKEL (reference sequence). The CDR3 extends over 13 amino acids. Trimming left V 3 bases short and J 0 bases short, with 5 bases between. Written as DNA, the CDR3 is TGTGCCAGCAGCCACACGTACCAAGAGACCCAGTACTTC. It encodes CASSHTYQETQYF.

The V and J genes are TRBV11-2 and TRBJ2-3; D gene unclear. Trimming left V 5 bases short and J 6 bases short, with 12 bases between. The germline V gene encodes CDR1 SGHAT and CDR2 FQNNGV. The CDR3 runs 13 residues. The CDR3 region is CASSPIRVDTQYF. The DNA of the CDR3 is TGTGCCAGCAGCCCGATACGGGTGGATACGCAGTATTTT.

The rearrangement links TRBV28 to TRBJ1-1; a possible D gene is TRBD1 (5 bases). The CDR3 runs to 15 residues. Trimming removed 2 bases from V and 0 bases from J, with 10 bases in between. Germline lookup yields CDR1 MDHEN and CDR2 SYDVKM. The CDR3 DNA is TGTGCCAGCAGTTTACGGGACGCCGTGAACACTGAAGCTTTCTTT. This codes for CASSLRDAVNTEAFF.

This clonotype was counted at least ten times. CDR3 coding DNA: TGTGCCAGCAGCCAAGCGGCTTCGGGGAACGTC. Translated, it gives CASSQAASGNV. This chain joins TRBV3-1 and TRBJ2-7, with D maybe TRBD2 (5 bases). Germline assignment: CDR1 LGHDT and CDR2 YNNKEL (reference sequence). There are 11 residues in the CDR3.

This clonotype was counted between two and nine times. The chain links TRBV11-2 to TRBJ2-7; perhaps TRBD1 as D (6 bases). The CDR3 is made up of 14 amino acids. V was trimmed by 5 bases and J by 2 bases, leaving 13 bases between them. Germline V CDR1 and CDR2: SGHAT, FQNNGV. The CDR3 region is CASSGWDMAYEQYF. DNA for the CDR3: TGTGCCAGCAGCGGATGGGACATGGCCTACGAGCAGTACTTC.

The rearrangement joins TRBV5-4 to TRBJ1-1; D is unclear. Germline CDR1 reads SGHNT; CDR2 reads YYREEE (reference sequence). The CDR3 is 14 amino acids. V was clipped by 3 bases and J by 1 base, with 10 bases between them. Written as DNA, the CDR3 is TGTGCCAGCAGCTCCTTGGGAGGGAACACTGAAGCTTTCTTT. As protein: CASSSLGGNTEAFF.

V usage is TRBV5-1 and J usage is TRBJ2-2, with TRBD1 as a possible D gene (5 bases). Germline CDR1 SGHRS, CDR2 YFSETQ. This CDR3 has 15 residues. Deletions cut 5 bases from V and 3 bases from J, with 14 bases between. DNA for the CDR3: TGCGCCAGCAGACCCACCGACAGTTACACCGGGGAGCTGTTTTTT. It specifies CASRPTDSYTGELFF.

This clonotype appeared a single time. This chain connects TRBV6-2 or TRBV6-3 to TRBJ2-5; D not resolved. CDR3 length: 15 residues. The ends were cut back, 0 bases at V and 6 bases at J, with 14 bases in the middle. Germline V CDR1 and CDR2: MNHEY, SVGEGT. Written as DNA, the CDR3 is TGTGCCAGCAGTTACTCCTCAGACGACCGACAGACCCAGTACTTC. This codes for CASSYSSDDRQTQYF.

The chain combines TRBV7-9 with TRBJ1-1; the D is unclear. This CDR3 region has 12 residues. Germline assignment: CDR1 SEHNR and CDR2 FQNEAQ (reference sequence). With 4 bases removed from V and 4 bases from J, the gap between germline ends came to 7 bases. CDR3 bases: TGTGCCAGCAGCTCACCCACCACTGAAGCTTTCTTT. Its protein product is CASSSPTTEAFF.

The rearrangement joins TRBV11-2 to TRBJ1-1; 7 nucleotides match TRBD1. The ends lost 4 bases at V and 3 bases at J; junction bases unmatched: 8. The germline V gene has CDR1 SGHAT and CDR2 FQNNGV. The CDR3 has 15 amino acids. The CDR3 bases are TGTGCCAGCAGCTCTCCGTCAGGGGGTCACACTGAAGCTTTCTTT. Protein: CASSSPSGGHTEAFF.

This clonotype came up a few times. This chain uses TRBV4-3 with TRBJ2-3; D might be TRBD1 (5 bases). Looked up from germline, CDR1 is LGHNA and CDR2 is YSLEER. The CDR3 runs 13 residues. Between the trimmed V and J ends, which lost 1 base and 6 bases, there was a span of 8 bases. The CDR3 loop reads CASSQGGRDTQYF. In nucleotides, the CDR3 is TGCGCCAGCAGCCAAGGGGGCCGCGATACGCAGTATTTT.

The gene calls are TRBV4-2 and TRBJ2-1; the match to TRBD2 covers 13 bases. There are 16 residues in the CDR3. The V gene end was trimmed by 0 bases and the J gene end by 9 bases; junction bases not matched to a gene: 5. The germline V gene encodes CDR1 LGHNA and CDR2 YNFKEQ. CDR3 amino acids: CASSQETTSGGSEQFF. DNA of the CDR3: TGTGCCAGCAGCCAAGAGACGACTAGCGGGGGGAGTGAGCAGTTCTTC.

This clonotype showed up many times. The V and J genes are TRBV7-2 and TRBJ2-5; 9 bases match TRBD2. CDR1 is SGHTA and CDR2 is FQGNSA in the germline V gene. After removal of 4 bases from V and 4 bases from J, the junction contained 13 bases not matched to a gene. This CDR3 comprises 17 residues. CDR3 region: CASSSSSGGGGSETQYF. CDR3 nucleotides: TGTGCCAGCAGCTCATCATCGGGCGGGGGGGGATCAGAGACCCAGTACTTC.

V usage is TRBV29-1 and J usage is TRBJ1-2; tentative D call: TRBD1 (5 bases). Germline CDR1 is SQVTM and CDR2 is ANQGSEA. The CDR3 is made up of 15 amino acids. Trimming shortened V by 0 bases and J by 2 bases, and 13 bases separated the two germline ends. In DNA form, the CDR3 reads TGCAGCGTTGAAGATCGAGCAGGGCTGAACTATGGCTACACCTTC. It translates to CSVEDRAGLNYGYTF.

The chain has TRBV10-3 and TRBJ1-2; 7 nucleotides line up with TRBD1. Looked up from germline, CDR1 is ENHRY and CDR2 is SYGVKD. With 0 bases clipped from V and 3 bases from J, the junction kept 13 bases outside the gene matches. This CDR3 has 18 residues. CDR3 bases: TGTGCCATCAGTGAGTCTAGGGGGCGAGGACGGAAAGACTATGGCTACACCTTC. It encodes CAISESRGRGRKDYGYTF.

The chain uses TRBV4-1 and TRBJ2-3, with 9 bases aligning to TRBD2. Germline values: CDR1 MGHRA, CDR2 YSYEKL. The CDR3 contains 15 residues. Trimming took 3 bases from V and 10 from J; bases not matched to a gene: 11. The CDR3: CASSHRTSETRPQYF. The CDR3 nucleotides are TGCGCCAGCAGCCACCGGACTAGCGAAACCCGTCCGCAGTATTTT.